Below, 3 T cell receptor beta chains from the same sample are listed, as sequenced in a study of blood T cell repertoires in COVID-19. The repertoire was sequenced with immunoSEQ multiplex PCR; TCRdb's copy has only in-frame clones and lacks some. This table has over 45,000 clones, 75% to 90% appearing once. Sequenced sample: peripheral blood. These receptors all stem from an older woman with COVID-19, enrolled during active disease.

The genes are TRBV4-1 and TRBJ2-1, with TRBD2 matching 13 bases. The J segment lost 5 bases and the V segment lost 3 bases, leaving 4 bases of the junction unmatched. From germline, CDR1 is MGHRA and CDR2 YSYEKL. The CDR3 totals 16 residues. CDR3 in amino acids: CASSQTSGGPHNEQFF. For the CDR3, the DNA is TGCGCCAGCAGCCAGACTAGCGGGGGGCCTCACAATGAGCAGTTCTTC.

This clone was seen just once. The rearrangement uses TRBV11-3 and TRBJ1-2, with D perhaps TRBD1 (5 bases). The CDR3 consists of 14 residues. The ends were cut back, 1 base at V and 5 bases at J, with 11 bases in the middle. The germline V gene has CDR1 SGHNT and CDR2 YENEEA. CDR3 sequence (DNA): TGTGCCAGCAGCTTAGCTCAGGGTACTTATGGCTACACCTTC. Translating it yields CASSLAQGTYGYTF.

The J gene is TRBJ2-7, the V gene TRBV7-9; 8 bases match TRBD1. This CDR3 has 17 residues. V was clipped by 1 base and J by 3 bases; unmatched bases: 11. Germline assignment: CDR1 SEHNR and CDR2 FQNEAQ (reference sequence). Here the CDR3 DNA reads TGTGCCAGCAGCTTAGAAGGGACAGGAAAAGGCCTCTACGAGCAGTACTTC. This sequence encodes CASSLEGTGKGLYEQYF.